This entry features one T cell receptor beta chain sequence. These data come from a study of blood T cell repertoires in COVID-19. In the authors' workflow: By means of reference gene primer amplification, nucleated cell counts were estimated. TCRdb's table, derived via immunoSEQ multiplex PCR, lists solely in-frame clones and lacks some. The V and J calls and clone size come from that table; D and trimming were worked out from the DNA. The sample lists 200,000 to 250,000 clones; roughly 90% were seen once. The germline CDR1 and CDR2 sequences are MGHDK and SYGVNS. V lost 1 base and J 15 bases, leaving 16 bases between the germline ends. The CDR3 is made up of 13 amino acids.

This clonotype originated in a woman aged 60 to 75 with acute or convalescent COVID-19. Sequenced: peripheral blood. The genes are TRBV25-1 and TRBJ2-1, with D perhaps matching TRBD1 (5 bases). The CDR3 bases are TGTGCCAGCAGTGAATCCCGGTTACACAGGACGTTCTTC. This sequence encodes CASSESRLHRTFF.